Each of the 20 T cell receptor beta chains below was sequenced from the same sample in a study of response to subunit inactivated influenza vaccine. Each CDR3 protein gets one entry after TCRdb re-called the RT-PCR reads with MiXCR. Of 500,000 to 600,000 distinct CDR3 sequences in the sample, 10% to 15% are singletons; the top ten hold around 13%. The sequences come from PBMCs from blood, collected roughly 46 days after vaccination. These receptors all stem from a man aged 45 to 65 who received an inactivated influenza vaccine.

This clonotype was seen many times. The J gene is TRBJ2-7, the V gene TRBV20-1, with D tentatively TRBD1 (5 bases). The CDR3 has 14 amino acids. Germline V gene data show CDR1 as DFQATT and CDR2 as SNEGSKA (reference sequence). With 6 bases removed from V and 6 bases from J, the gap between germline ends came to 21 bases. CDR3 coding DNA: TGCAGTGCCCCTCTCCGACAGATCCCGGGCGAGCAGTACTTC. Translating it yields CSAPLRQIPGEQYF.

This clonotype was detected many times. The chain combines TRBV12-3 or TRBV12-4 with TRBJ2-1; D ambiguous. This CDR3 spans 12 amino acids. The V end lost 7 bases, the J end lost 2 bases, and 6 bases lay between the germline ends. DNA of the CDR3: TGTGCCAGCACCCCAGCCTACAATGAGCAGTTCTTC. This translates into CASTPAYNEQFF.

The rearrangement joins TRBV6-1 to TRBJ1-5; TRBD1 might be the D (6 bases). The CDR3 consists of 14 residues. Deletions cut 7 bases from V and 2 bases from J, with 12 bases between. Per germline, CDR1 MNHNS and CDR2 SASEGT. The CDR3 DNA is TGTGCCAGCACGGCCGAGGGGGGCAATCAGCCCCAGCATTTT. Its protein product is CASTAEGGNQPQHF.

In this sample, this clonotype turned up many times. The chain uses TRBV5-1 and TRBJ2-7; D call uncertain. This CDR3 is 13 amino acids long. CDR1 and CDR2 from the germline V gene are SGHRS and YFSETQ. V was shortened by 4 bases and J by 0 bases, with 8 bases between the two germline ends. The chain's CDR3 is CASSPDPSYEQYF. In DNA, the CDR3 is TGCGCCAGCAGCCCTGACCCCTCCTACGAGCAGTACTTC. Drawing the rest from reference TRBV5-1 and TRBJ2-7, the complete variable domain is KAGVTQTPRYLIKTRGQQVTLSCSPISGHRSVSWYQQTPGQGLQFLFEYFSETQRNKGNFPGRFSGRQFSNSRSEMNVSTLELGDSALYLCASSPDPSYEQYFGPGTRLTVT.

Many counts were recorded for this clonotype. The rearrangement links TRBV7-9 to TRBJ1-2; tentative D call: TRBD1 (5 bases). There are 15 residues in the CDR3. Germline lookup yields CDR1 SEHNR and CDR2 FQNEAQ (reference sequence). V was trimmed by 4 bases and J by 4 bases, leaving 16 bases between them. Here the CDR3 DNA reads TGTGCCAGCAGCTATGACCACAGGAGCCTCTATGGCTACACCTTC. Its translation: CASSYDHRSLYGYTF.

This clonotype has at least ten counts. The rearrangement joins TRBV5-1 to TRBJ2-1; either TRBD1 or TRBD2 may fit D (5 bases each). The CDR3 is 12 residues long. V lost 2 bases, J lost 8 bases, and 8 bases lay in between. CDR1 and CDR2 (germline): SGHRS, YFSETQ. The CDR3 sequence is CASSFRGDEQFF. The CDR3 DNA is TGCGCCAGCAGCTTTAGGGGAGATGAGCAGTTCTTC. Using reference TRBV5-1 and TRBJ2-1 for the parts outside the CDR3, the full variable domain is KAGVTQTPRYLIKTRGQQVTLSCSPISGHRSVSWYQQTPGQGLQFLFEYFSETQRNKGNFPGRFSGRQFSNSRSEMNVSTLELGDSALYLCASSFRGDEQFFGPGTRLTVL.

The genes are TRBV5-1 and TRBJ2-7; the D is unclear. The CDR3 has 15 residues. V dropped 0 bases and J dropped 0 bases, with 10 bases sitting between them. CDR1 and CDR2 (germline): SGHRS, YFSETQ. Here the CDR3 reads CASSLGTVSSYEQYF. The CDR3 region has the DNA TGCGCCAGCAGCTTGGGGACGGTGAGCTCCTACGAGCAGTACTTC.

Many counts were recorded for this clonotype. The chain has TRBV20-1 and TRBJ2-1, with 7 bases aligning to TRBD2. The CDR3 is 16 residues long. The ends lost 1 base at V and 2 bases at J; junction bases unmatched: 8. CDR1 is DFQATT and CDR2 is SNEGSKA in the germline V gene (reference sequence). The CDR3 is CSARGEGSRAYNEQFF. CDR3 DNA: TGCAGTGCTAGAGGGGAGGGGTCGCGGGCCTACAATGAGCAGTTCTTC.

The chain carries TRBV4-2 and TRBJ2-7; possible D gene TRBD2, 5 bases. The CDR3 contains 13 residues. CDR1 is LGHNA, CDR2 YNFKEQ, per germline. Between the trimmed V and J ends, which lost 5 bases and 2 bases, there was a span of 10 bases. CDR3 in DNA: TGTGCCAGCAGCTCCGGGGAAACCTACGAGCAGTACTTC. Encoded protein: CASSSGETYEQYF.

The chain combines TRBV3-1 with TRBJ2-1, with D uncertain. CDR3 length: 15 amino acids. Germline V gene lookup returns CDR1 LGHDT and CDR2 YNNKEL (reference sequence). Trimming pared 6 bases from V and 8 bases from J, leaving 20 bases between. This CDR3 reads CASSGLRAVGDEQFF. CDR3 nucleotides: TGTGCCAGCAGTGGGCTCCGGGCAGTCGGCGATGAGCAGTTCTTC.

This chain joins TRBV3-1 and TRBJ2-5; 7 bases fit TRBD1. The CDR3 has 14 amino acids. Losses at the gene ends were 1 base for V and 5 bases for J; bases not matched to a gene: 4. The germline V gene encodes CDR1 LGHDT and CDR2 YNNKEL (reference sequence). DNA of the CDR3: TGTGCCAGCAGCCAAGGAAGGGGGCGGGAGACCCAGTACTTC. This sequence encodes CASSQGRGRETQYF.

A few counts support this clonotype. The chain employs TRBV25-1 and TRBJ2-5, with 12 bases aligning to TRBD2. From germline, CDR1 is MGHDK and CDR2 SYGVNS. Losses at the gene ends were 4 bases for V and 2 bases for J; bases not matched to a gene: 8. There are 17 residues in the CDR3. CDR3 bases: TGTGCCAGCAGTGCGGGAAGGCTAGCGGGGGGGCAAGAGACCCAGTACTTC. Protein: CASSAGRLAGGQETQYF.

This clonotype was seen ten or more times. V and J are TRBV12-3 or TRBV12-4 and TRBJ2-5, with 11 bases identical to TRBD2. The junction had 17 bases not matched to a gene; V was cut back by 1 base and J by 4 bases. CDR3 length: 20 residues. CDR3 protein: CASSLGLRGLADPWGETQYF. As DNA, the CDR3 is TGTGCCAGCAGTTTAGGTCTTAGGGGACTAGCGGATCCCTGGGGAGAGACCCAGTACTTC.

The chain uses TRBV7-9 and TRBJ2-5; D remains unclear. The V end lost 5 bases, the J end lost 4 bases, and 17 bases lay between the germline ends. Germline assignment: CDR1 SEHNR and CDR2 FQNEAQ (reference sequence). The CDR3 contains 15 residues. This chain's CDR3 is CASSPPLVERETQYF. For the CDR3, the DNA is TGTGCCAGCAGCCCCCCCCTTGTAGAGCGAGAGACCCAGTACTTC.

This clonotype was counted only a few times. CDR3 protein: CASSTTREFQETQYF. As DNA, the CDR3 is TGTGCCAGCAGCACCACTAGGGAGTTCCAAGAGACCCAGTACTTC. The rearrangement joins TRBV7-9 to TRBJ2-5, with D perhaps TRBD2 (5 bases). The CDR3 length is 15 residues. Germline V gene sequence: CDR1 SEHNR, CDR2 FQNEAQ (reference sequence). V lost 5 bases and J 1 base, leaving 14 bases between the germline ends.

This clonotype occurred a few times. The genes are TRBV24-1 and TRBJ1-2; D gene ambiguous. V was trimmed by 1 base and J by 0 bases, leaving 11 bases between them. This CDR3 region has 16 residues. Germline V lookup: CDR1 KGHDR, CDR2 SFDVKD. In DNA form, the CDR3 reads TGTGCCACCAGTGATTTTAACTGGAACACTAACTATGGCTACACCTTC. Its protein is CATSDFNWNTNYGYTF.

The chain recombines TRBV20-1 with TRBJ2-1, with D perhaps assigned TRBD1 or TRBD2 (5 bases each). The V end was cut by 1 base, the J end by 5 bases, with 18 bases between. Germline CDR1 is DFQATT and CDR2 is SNEGSKA (reference sequence). The CDR3 is made up of 16 amino acids. In DNA form, the CDR3 reads TGCAGTGCTAGAGGCACCGGGACCACCAAGGACAATGAGCAGTTCTTC. Residues: CSARGTGTTKDNEQFF.

The gene calls are TRBV4-3 and TRBJ2-1, with 11 bases identical to TRBD1. J was trimmed by 7 bases and V by 0 bases; bases with no gene match: 5. Germline assignment: CDR1 LGHNA and CDR2 YSLEER. The CDR3 covers 16 residues. The CDR3 reads CASSQDWTGGRNEQFF. CDR3 bases: TGCGCCAGCAGCCAAGACTGGACAGGGGGCCGTAATGAGCAGTTCTTC.

This CDR3 is CASSSGQINQPQHF. CDR3 in DNA: TGTGCCAGCAGCTCGGGACAGATCAATCAGCCCCAGCATTTT. This sequence joins TRBV13 and TRBJ1-5; 7 positions match TRBD1. CDR1 is PRHDT, CDR2 FYEKMQ, per germline (reference sequence). Trimming removed 4 bases from V and 3 bases from J; junction bases left unmatched: 3. The CDR3 extends over 14 amino acids.

The rearrangement joins TRBV15 to TRBJ2-1; maybe TRBD2 (6 bases). Germline V lookup: CDR1 LNHNV, CDR2 YYDKDF (reference sequence). The CDR3 is 15 amino acids. Trimming removed 2 bases from V and 2 bases from J, with 10 bases in between. The CDR3 nucleotides read TGTGCCACCAGCAGACCCGCGGGGCCCTACAATGAGCAGTTCTTC. This encodes CATSRPAGPYNEQFF.